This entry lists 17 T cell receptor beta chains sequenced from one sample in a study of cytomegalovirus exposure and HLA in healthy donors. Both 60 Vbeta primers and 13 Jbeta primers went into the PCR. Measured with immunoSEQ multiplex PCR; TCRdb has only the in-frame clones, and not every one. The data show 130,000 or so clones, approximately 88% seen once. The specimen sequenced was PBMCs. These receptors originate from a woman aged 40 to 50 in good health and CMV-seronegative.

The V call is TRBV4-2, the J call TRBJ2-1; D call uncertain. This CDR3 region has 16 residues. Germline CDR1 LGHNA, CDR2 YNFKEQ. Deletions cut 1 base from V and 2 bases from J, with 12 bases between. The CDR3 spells CASSQVSGFTYNEQFF. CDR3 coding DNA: TGTGCCAGCAGCCAAGTGTCAGGCTTCACCTACAATGAGCAGTTCTTC.

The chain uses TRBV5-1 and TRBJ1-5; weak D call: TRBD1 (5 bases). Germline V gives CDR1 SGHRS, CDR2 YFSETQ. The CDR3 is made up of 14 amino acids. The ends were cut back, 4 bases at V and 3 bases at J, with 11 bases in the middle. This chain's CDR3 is CASSPQGVNQPQHF. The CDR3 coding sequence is TGCGCCAGCAGCCCTCAAGGGGTCAATCAGCCCCAGCATTTT.

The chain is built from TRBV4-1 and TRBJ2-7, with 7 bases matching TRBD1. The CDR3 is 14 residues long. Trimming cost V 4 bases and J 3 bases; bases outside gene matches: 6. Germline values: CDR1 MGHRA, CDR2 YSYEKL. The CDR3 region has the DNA TGCGCCAGCAGCCCCAACAGGGGAGACTACGAGCAGTACTTC. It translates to CASSPNRGDYEQYF.

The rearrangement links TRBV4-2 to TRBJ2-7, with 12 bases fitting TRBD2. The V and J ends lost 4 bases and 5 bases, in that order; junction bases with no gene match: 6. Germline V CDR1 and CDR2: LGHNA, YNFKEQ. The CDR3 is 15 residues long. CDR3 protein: CASSPRTSGADEQYF. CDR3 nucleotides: TGTGCCAGCAGCCCAAGGACTAGCGGGGCCGACGAGCAGTACTTC.

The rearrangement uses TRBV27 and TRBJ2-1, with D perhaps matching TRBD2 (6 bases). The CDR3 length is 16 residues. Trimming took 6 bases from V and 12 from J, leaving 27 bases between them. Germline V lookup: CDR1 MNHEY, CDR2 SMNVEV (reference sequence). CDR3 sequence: CASSSGLGTAGVRQFF. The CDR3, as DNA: TGTGCCAGCAGCTCAGGACTCGGGACTGCCGGTGTGCGGCAGTTCTTC.

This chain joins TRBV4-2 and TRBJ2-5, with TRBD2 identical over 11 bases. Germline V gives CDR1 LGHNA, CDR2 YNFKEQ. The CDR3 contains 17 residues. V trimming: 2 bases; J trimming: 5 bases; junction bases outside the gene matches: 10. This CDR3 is CASSQLGLAAGGETQYF. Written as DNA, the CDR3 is TGTGCCAGCAGCCAACTGGGACTAGCGGCCGGAGGGGAGACCCAGTACTTC.

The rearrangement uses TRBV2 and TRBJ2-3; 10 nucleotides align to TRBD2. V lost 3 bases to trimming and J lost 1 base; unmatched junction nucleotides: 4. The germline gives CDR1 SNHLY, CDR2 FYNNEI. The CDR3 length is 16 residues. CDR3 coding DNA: TGTGCCAGCAGTGAGCTAGCGGGAGTTGGCACAGATACGCAGTATTTT. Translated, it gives CASSELAGVGTDTQYF.

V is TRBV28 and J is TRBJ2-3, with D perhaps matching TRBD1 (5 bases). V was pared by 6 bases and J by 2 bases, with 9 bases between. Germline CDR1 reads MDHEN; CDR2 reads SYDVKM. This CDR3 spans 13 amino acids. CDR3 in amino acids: CASRDTSTDTQYF. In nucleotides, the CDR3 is TGTGCCAGCAGGGACACGTCCACAGATACGCAGTATTTT.

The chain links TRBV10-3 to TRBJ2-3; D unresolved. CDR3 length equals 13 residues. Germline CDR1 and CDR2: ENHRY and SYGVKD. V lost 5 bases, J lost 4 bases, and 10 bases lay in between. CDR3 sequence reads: CAISQSSSDTQYF. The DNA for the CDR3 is TGTGCCATCAGTCAATCTAGTTCAGATACGCAGTATTTT.

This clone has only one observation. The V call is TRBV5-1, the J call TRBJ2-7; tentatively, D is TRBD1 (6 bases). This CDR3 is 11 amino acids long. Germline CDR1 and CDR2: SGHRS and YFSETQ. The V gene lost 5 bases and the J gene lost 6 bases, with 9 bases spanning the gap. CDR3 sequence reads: CASRLGGEQYF. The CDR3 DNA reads TGCGCCAGCAGGTTAGGGGGCGAGCAGTACTTC.

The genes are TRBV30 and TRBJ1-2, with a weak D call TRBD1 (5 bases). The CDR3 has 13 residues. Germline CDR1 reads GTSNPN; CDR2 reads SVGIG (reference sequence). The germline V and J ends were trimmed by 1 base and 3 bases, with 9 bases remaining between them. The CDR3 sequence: CAWSAGRDYGYTF. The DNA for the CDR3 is TGTGCCTGGAGTGCCGGCAGGGACTATGGCTACACCTTC.

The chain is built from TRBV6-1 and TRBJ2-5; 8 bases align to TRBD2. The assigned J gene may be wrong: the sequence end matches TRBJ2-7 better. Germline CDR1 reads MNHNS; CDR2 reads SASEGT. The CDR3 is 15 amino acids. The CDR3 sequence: CASSEYHSGSYEQYF. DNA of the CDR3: TGTGCCAGCAGTGAATACCACAGCGGGAGCTACGAGCAGTACTTC.

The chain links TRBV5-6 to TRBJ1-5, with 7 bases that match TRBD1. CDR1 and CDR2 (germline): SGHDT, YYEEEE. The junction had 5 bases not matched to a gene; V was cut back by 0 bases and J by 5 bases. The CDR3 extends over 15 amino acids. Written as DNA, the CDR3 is TGTGCCAGCAGCTTGGGGAGGGGGCCTCATCAGCCCCAGCATTTT. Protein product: CASSLGRGPHQPQHF. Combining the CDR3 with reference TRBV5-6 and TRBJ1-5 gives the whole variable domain DAGVTQSPTHLIKTRGQQVTLRCSPKSGHDTVSWYQQALGQGPQFIFQYYEEEERQRGNFPDRFSGHQFPNYSSELNVNALLLGDSALYLCASSLGRGPHQPQHFGDGTRLSIL.

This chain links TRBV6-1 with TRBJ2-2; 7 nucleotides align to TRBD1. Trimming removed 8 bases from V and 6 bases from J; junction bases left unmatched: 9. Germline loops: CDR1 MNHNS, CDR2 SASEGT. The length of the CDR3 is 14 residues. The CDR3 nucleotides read TGTGCCAGCGGGAGACAGGGTTTTGCCGGGGAGCTGTTTTTT. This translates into CASGRQGFAGELFF.

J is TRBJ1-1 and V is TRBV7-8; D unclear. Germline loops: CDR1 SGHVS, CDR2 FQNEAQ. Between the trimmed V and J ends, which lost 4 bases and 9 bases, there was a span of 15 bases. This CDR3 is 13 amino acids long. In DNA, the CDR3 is TGTGCCAGCAGCTCGCCCTCGGAGAGCAAAGCTTTCTTT. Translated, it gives CASSSPSESKAFF. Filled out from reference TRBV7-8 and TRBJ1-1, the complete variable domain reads GAGVSQSPRYKVAKRGQDVALRCDPISGHVSLFWYQQALGQGPEFLTYFQNEAQLDKSGLPSDRFFAERPEGSVSTLKIQRTQQEDSAVYLCASSSPSESKAFFGQGTRLTVV.

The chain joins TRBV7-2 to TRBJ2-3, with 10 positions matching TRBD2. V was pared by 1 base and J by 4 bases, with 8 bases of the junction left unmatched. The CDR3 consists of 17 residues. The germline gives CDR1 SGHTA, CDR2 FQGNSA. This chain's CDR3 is CASSLGASGSGSDTQYF. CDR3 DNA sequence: TGTGCCAGCAGCTTAGGGGCTAGCGGGAGCGGATCAGATACGCAGTATTTT.

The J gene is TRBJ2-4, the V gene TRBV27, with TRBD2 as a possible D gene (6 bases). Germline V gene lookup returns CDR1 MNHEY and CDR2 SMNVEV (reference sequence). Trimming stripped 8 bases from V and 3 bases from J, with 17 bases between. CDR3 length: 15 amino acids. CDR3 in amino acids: CASPLAGPRKNIQYF. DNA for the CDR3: TGTGCCAGCCCCCTCGCGGGACCCCGCAAAAACATTCAGTACTTC.